Each of the 8 T cell receptor beta chains below was sequenced from the same sample in a study of CD4+ T cells in melanoma. TCRdb's copy holds only in-frame clones and misses some; the assay was immunoSEQ multiplex PCR. The sample gives 10,000 to 13,000 clones, about 70% of which show up once; roughly 9.6% is in the top ten. Sample: cells from a culture (not recorded whether cultured in vitro). The receptors stem from a human donor with melanoma.

The J gene is TRBJ2-7, the V gene TRBV6-6; D unclear. Germline V gene data show CDR1 as MNHNY and CDR2 as SVGAGI (reference sequence). The CDR3 length is 14 residues. V was clipped by 5 bases and J by 2 bases, with 13 bases between them. The CDR3 DNA is TGTGCCAGCAGTCAAAAGACGGTCCCCTACGAGCAGTACTTC. Translated, it gives CASSQKTVPYEQYF.

This clone was observed a few times. At the DNA level, this CDR3 is encoded by other sequences in the same sample as well. The chain combines TRBV5-1 with TRBJ1-2, with TRBD1 identical over 11 bases. CDR3 length: 15 amino acids. The ends lost 4 bases at V and 7 bases at J; junction bases unmatched: 9. From germline, CDR1 is SGHRS and CDR2 YFSETQ. The DNA for the CDR3 is TGCGCCAGCAGCCTATCCGGACAGGGGGCGTCTGGCTACACCTTC. Translated, it gives CASSLSGQGASGYTF.

The chain recombines TRBV6-1 with TRBJ1-3; D gene ambiguous. V was pared by 3 bases and J by 2 bases, with 11 bases between. The V gene's germline CDR1 is MNHNS and CDR2 SASEGT. This CDR3 has 15 residues. The CDR3 loop is CASSDKRGAGNTIYF. As DNA, the CDR3 is TGTGCCAGCAGTGATAAGCGGGGAGCTGGAAACACCATATATTTT.

This clone appeared once. The genes are TRBV6-5 and TRBJ2-2, with a possible D match to TRBD2 (6 bases). The CDR3 covers 14 residues. V was trimmed by 6 bases and J by 5 bases, leaving 13 bases between them. The germline V gene encodes CDR1 MNHEY and CDR2 SVGAGI. The chain's CDR3 is CASRSTGGTGELFF. DNA of the CDR3: TGTGCCAGCAGGTCAACCGGGGGTACCGGGGAGCTGTTTTTT.

This clone has more than one count but fewer than ten. This chain joins TRBV20-1 and TRBJ2-7; D is unresolved. V lost 3 bases and J lost 7, with 10 bases in between. CDR3 length equals 11 residues. Germline V gene lookup returns CDR1 DFQATT and CDR2 SNEGSKA (reference sequence). The CDR3 DNA sequence: TGCAGTGCTAGGGACGATAGGGAGCAGTACTTC. It encodes CSARDDREQYF.

This chain uses TRBV14 with TRBJ2-6; TRBD2 matches at 7 bases. The germline gives CDR1 SGHDN, CDR2 FVKESK. The CDR3 spans 16 residues. The trim removed 3 bases at V and 0 bases at J, leaving 2 bases unmatched. This chain's CDR3 is CASSQGGYSGANVLTF. The CDR3 nucleotides are TGTGCCAGCAGCCAGGGAGGGTACTCTGGGGCCAACGTCCTGACTTTC.

This chain joins TRBV6-6 and TRBJ2-7, with TRBD1 identical over 12 bases. The CDR3 is 16 amino acids. The V and J ends lost 2 bases and 4 bases, in that order; junction bases with no gene match: 6. Germline V lookup: CDR1 MNHNY, CDR2 SVGAGI (reference sequence). The DNA of the CDR3 is TGTGCCAGCAGTTACGGGGACAGGGGGCAATCGTACGAGCAGTACTTC. Residues: CASSYGDRGQSYEQYF.

V usage is TRBV9 and J usage is TRBJ2-2; no firm D call. This CDR3 contains 13 residues. Trimming took off 4 bases at V and 6 bases at J, with 10 bases between the two ends. Germline CDR1 and CDR2: SGDLS and YYNGEE. CDR3 nucleotides: TGTGCCAGCAGCCCGCAGCCTGCCGGGGAGCTGTTTTTT. Its translation is CASSPQPAGELFF.